This TCR beta chain was sequenced for a study of shared clonotypes between healthy human individuals. About the research overall: Three plates were used per donor for CD4 naive, three for CD4 memory, two for CD8 naive and one for CD8 memory.

With respect to this clone: What it binds is not known.

V gave up 3 bases and J gave up 8 bases; unmatched junction bases: 8. CDR1 SQVTM and CDR2 ANQGSEA come from the germline V gene. The CDR3 runs 14 residues. How the authors handled the data: From ImmunoSEQ came sequences covering only the junction and carrying no quality scores, so filtering differed. Libraries were prepared by immunoSEQ multiplex PCR; TCRdb keeps only in-frame clonotypes and omits some of them. Clonal size and the V and J genes are those of that table, whereas D and trimming came from the DNA. Of over 2 million clones listed, approximately 95% are singletons. General study findings and limits: Generation of non-shared clonotypes was less probable than generation of clonotypes shared by all four donors.

Terminally differentiated effector memory CD45RA+ cells were excluded by CCR7 positive selection of CD45RO-negative cells. The sequenced material came from naive CD8+ T cells sorted from blood. The TCR originated in a man aged 18 to 29 in good health. The V gene is TRBV29-1, the J gene TRBJ2-1; the match to TRBD2 covers 9 bases. The CDR3 loop is CSVEAGTSWDEQFF. CDR3 nucleotide sequence: TGCAGCGTTGAGGCCGGGACTAGCTGGGATGAGCAGTTCTTC.